The 26 T cell receptor beta chains listed next were all sequenced from one sample in a study of OX40 agonist ivuxolimab in advanced cancers. Sequencing used immunoSEQ multiplex PCR; TCRdb keeps in-frame clones, though not all of them. The repertoire holds over 20,000 clones, with 80% to 90% as singletons. The sample was CD4+ or CD8+ T cells sorted from blood, taken in a trial of the OX40 agonist ivuxolimab. The receptors originated from an adult with an advanced solid tumor such as melanoma, head and neck, liver or kidney cancer.

This clone has a handful of counts. The gene calls are TRBV6-4 and TRBJ2-2; TRBD2 matches at 9 bases. The germline CDR1 and CDR2 sequences are MRHNA and SNTAGT. V lost 0 bases to trimming and J lost 4 bases; unmatched junction nucleotides: 0. The CDR3 consists of 15 residues. Here the CDR3 DNA reads TGTGCCAGCAGTGACTCTAGCGGGAGCACCGGGGAGCTGTTTTTT. Its translation is CASSDSSGSTGELFF.

This clone was seen only once. The chain joins TRBV5-4 to TRBJ2-1; 11 nucleotides align to TRBD2. Germline V gene data show CDR1 as SGHNT and CDR2 as YYREEE (reference sequence). The CDR3 has 15 amino acids. The J segment lost 7 bases and the V segment lost 7 bases, leaving 10 bases of the junction unmatched. The CDR3 reads CASSVAGGPRNEQFF. The CDR3 nucleotides are TGTGCCAGCTCCGTAGCGGGAGGGCCGAGGAATGAGCAGTTCTTC. Full variable domain (rest looked up from reference TRBV5-4 and TRBJ2-1): ETGVTQSPTHLIKTRGQQVTLRCSSQSGHNTVSWYQQALGQGPQFIFQYYREEENGRGNFPPRFSGLQFPNYSSELNVNALELDDSALYLCASSVAGGPRNEQFFGPGTRLTVL.

This rearrangement joins TRBV29-1 to TRBJ2-7; TRBD2 aligns across 10 bases. The CDR3 loop spans 13 amino acids. Germline trimming cut 4 bases from V and 6 bases from J; bases unmatched to any gene: 6. CDR1 and CDR2 from the germline V gene are SQVTM and ANQGSEA. In DNA form, the CDR3 reads TGCAGCGTTGTACTAGCGGGGAGTCTCGAGCAGTACTTC. This encodes CSVVLAGSLEQYF.

CDR3 sequence reads: CAWRLGGEQFF. DNA for the CDR3: TGTGCCTGGAGATTGGGGGGGGAGCAGTTCTTC. The chain combines TRBV30 with TRBJ2-1; the match to TRBD2 covers 7 bases. Unmatched junction bases numbered 3, after V lost 3 bases and J lost 10 bases. Germline values: CDR1 GTSNPN, CDR2 SVGIG (reference sequence). This CDR3 spans 11 amino acids.

The gene calls are TRBV9 and TRBJ2-7; D unclear. The CDR3 covers 15 residues. From germline, CDR1 is SGDLS and CDR2 YYNGEE. V was cut by 0 bases and J by 3 bases, with 13 bases left in between. CDR3 coding DNA: TGTGCCAGCAGCGTAGGATCTAGTCCGGACTACGAGCAGTACTTC. As protein: CASSVGSSPDYEQYF.

This CDR3 is CASSIVPQNTGELFF. CDR3 nucleotides: TGTGCCAGTAGTATAGTGCCCCAGAACACCGGGGAGCTGTTTTTT. The chain employs TRBV19 and TRBJ2-2; D is unclear. The CDR3 is 15 residues long. Trimming removed 1 base from V and 1 base from J, with 7 bases in between. Germline lookup yields CDR1 LNHDA and CDR2 SQIVND (reference sequence).

The rearrangement uses TRBV14 and TRBJ2-7; perhaps TRBD2 as D (5 bases). Germline-derived CDR1 and CDR2 are SGHDN and FVKESK. V was trimmed by 5 bases and J by 5 bases, leaving 10 bases between them. The CDR3 has 12 residues. The CDR3 bases are TGTGCCAGCAGCGACTACACCGACGAGCAGTACTTC. This sequence encodes CASSDYTDEQYF.

By its share, this clone is medium-sized. This chain uses TRBV29-1 with TRBJ2-1; possibly TRBD1 or TRBD2 for D (5 bases each). V gave up 8 bases and J gave up 0 bases, with 17 bases separating them. From germline, CDR1 is SQVTM and CDR2 ANQGSEA. The CDR3 contains 15 residues. For the CDR3, the DNA is TGCAGCACAAACGGGGCCCCCAGCTCCTACAATGAGCAGTTCTTC. It codes for CSTNGAPSSYNEQFF.

The J gene is TRBJ2-3, the V gene TRBV2, with 7 bases matching TRBD2. CDR3 length: 15 amino acids. Germline lookup yields CDR1 SNHLY and CDR2 FYNNEI. Unmatched junction bases numbered 3, after V lost 1 base and J lost 2 bases. The CDR3 sequence: CASSEGSGITDTQYF. The CDR3, as DNA: TGTGCCAGCAGTGAAGGGAGCGGGATCACAGATACGCAGTATTTT.

This clone was counted a single time. V is TRBV28 and J is TRBJ1-2, with D perhaps matching TRBD1 (5 bases). Trimming took off 6 bases at V and 2 bases at J, with 16 bases between the two ends. CDR3 length equals 15 residues. Germline values: CDR1 MDHEN, CDR2 SYDVKM. DNA for the CDR3: TGTGCCAGCAGCCAATTGGGGGGTAAGAACTATGGCTACACCTTC. Translated, it gives CASSQLGGKNYGYTF.

The J gene is TRBJ1-6, the V gene TRBV25-1, with unresolved D. With 3 bases removed from V and 9 bases from J, the gap between germline ends came to 9 bases. CDR1 and CDR2 (germline): MGHDK, SYGVNS. The CDR3 is 13 residues long. The chain's CDR3 is CASSDIGVSPLHF. The CDR3 nucleotides read TGTGCCAGCAGTGATATTGGGGTTTCACCCCTCCACTTT.

In the case of this clone: Within the sample, other DNA sequences also encode this same CDR3. J is TRBJ2-5 and V is TRBV25-1; a possible D gene is TRBD2 (7 bases). Trimming removed 6 bases from V and 5 bases from J, with 16 bases in between. Per germline, CDR1 MGHDK and CDR2 SYGVNS. The CDR3 has 14 amino acids. CDR3: CASSRRGGEETQYF. CDR3 bases: TGTGCCAGCAGCCGACGCGGGGGCGAGGAGACCCAGTACTTC.

The V and J genes are TRBV7-8 and TRBJ1-5, with D possibly TRBD1 on 6 matching bases. Germline V CDR1 and CDR2: SGHVS, FQNEAQ. V lost 0 bases to trimming and J lost 5 bases, with 17 bases between them. There are 17 residues in the CDR3. CDR3 residues: CASSLAFRGQIDQPQHF. The CDR3 DNA follows: TGTGCCAGCAGCTTAGCCTTTCGGGGGCAAATTGATCAGCCCCAGCATTTT. Filled out from reference TRBV7-8 and TRBJ1-5, the complete variable domain reads GAGVSQSPRYKVAKRGQDVALRCDPISGHVSLFWYQQALGQGPEFLTYFQNEAQLDKSGLPSDRFFAERPEGSVSTLKIQRTQQEDSAVYLCASSLAFRGQIDQPQHFGDGTRLSIL.

The rearrangement links TRBV6-6 to TRBJ2-1; 11 positions match TRBD2. With 8 bases clipped from V and 7 bases from J, the junction kept 7 bases outside the gene matches. The CDR3 runs to 14 residues. Germline V gene sequence: CDR1 MNHNY, CDR2 SVGAGI (reference sequence). CDR3 sequence: CASSILAGENEQFF. In nucleotides, the CDR3 is TGTGCCAGCTCCATACTAGCGGGAGAAAATGAGCAGTTCTTC.

The chain combines TRBV19 with TRBJ1-1; no definite D call. The CDR3 is made up of 14 amino acids. Germline assignment: CDR1 LNHDA and CDR2 SQIVND (reference sequence). The V end lost 3 bases, the J end lost 6 bases, and 14 bases lay between the germline ends. Written as DNA, the CDR3 is TGTGCCAGTAGTATTAACATCCCAATGGCTGAAGCTTTCTTT. Encoded protein: CASSINIPMAEAFF.

The chain employs TRBV6-5 and TRBJ2-1; 13 nucleotides line up with TRBD2. In germline, CDR1 is MNHEY, CDR2 SVGAGI. Trimming took 4 bases from V and 10 from J; bases not matched to a gene: 7. The CDR3 has 15 residues. Here the CDR3 reads CASSSLAGGPVEQFF. In DNA, the CDR3 is TGTGCCAGCAGTTCACTAGCGGGAGGGCCTGTAGAGCAGTTCTTC.

The chain recombines TRBV6-1 with TRBJ2-6; D gene unclear. The germline V and J ends were trimmed by 3 bases and 0 bases, with 6 bases remaining between them. The CDR3 is 15 amino acids. Germline V gene data show CDR1 as MNHNS and CDR2 as SASEGT. The CDR3 nucleotides are TGTGCCAGCAGTGACGAAAGCTCTGGGGCCAACGTCCTGACTTTC. Encoded protein: CASSDESSGANVLTF.

This clone was seen only a few times. This chain joins TRBV4-3 and TRBJ2-7; D is unclear. CDR3 length equals 17 residues. V was trimmed by 0 bases and J by 3 bases, leaving 18 bases between them. Germline loops: CDR1 LGHNA, CDR2 YSLEER. The DNA for the CDR3 is TGCGCCAGCAGCCAAGACCAAAGTAGGGTTGGGGACTACGAGCAGTACTTC. As protein: CASSQDQSRVGDYEQYF.

The CDR3 coding sequence is TGTGCCAGCAGTTTGTTACTAGGCCATGAGCAGTTCTTC. This translates into CASSLLLGHEQFF. The chain combines TRBV27 with TRBJ2-1; weak D call: TRBD2 (5 bases). Looked up from germline, CDR1 is MNHEY and CDR2 is SMNVEV (reference sequence). The V and J ends lost 3 bases and 8 bases respectively, with 11 bases between them. The CDR3 totals 13 residues.

J is TRBJ2-1 and V is TRBV4-3; D unclear. CDR1 is LGHNA, CDR2 YSLEER, per germline. The germline V and J ends were trimmed by 5 bases and 0 bases, with 11 bases remaining between them. The CDR3 runs to 15 residues. DNA for the CDR3: TGCGCCAGCAGCATTACTGAGAGCTCCTACAATGAGCAGTTCTTC. It codes for CASSITESSYNEQFF.

This chain uses TRBV7-9 with TRBJ2-3, with D unclear. Looked up from germline, CDR1 is SEHNR and CDR2 is FQNEAQ (reference sequence). The CDR3 contains 14 residues. The V gene lost 5 bases and the J gene lost 0 bases, with 9 bases spanning the gap. CDR3 amino acids: CASSDDGSTDTQYF. CDR3 DNA: TGTGCCAGCAGCGACGACGGGAGCACAGATACGCAGTATTTT.

This clone is labeled medium-sized. Distinct nucleotide sequences in the sample also encode this CDR3. V and J are TRBV7-9 and TRBJ1-2; TRBD1 agrees at 9 bases. With 5 bases clipped from V and 7 bases from J, the junction kept 2 bases outside the gene matches. Germline lookup yields CDR1 SEHNR and CDR2 FQNEAQ (reference sequence). The CDR3 runs 12 residues. The CDR3 is CASSPGQGGYTF. The CDR3 DNA sequence: TGTGCCAGCAGCCCGGGACAGGGTGGCTACACCTTC.

The chain joins TRBV27 to TRBJ1-1; D is unresolved. This CDR3 is 12 amino acids long. Germline V gene data show CDR1 as MNHEY and CDR2 as SMNVEV (reference sequence). V gave up 2 bases and J gave up 8 bases, with 9 bases separating them. The CDR3 loop reads CASSLLGREAFF. Here the CDR3 DNA reads TGTGCCAGCAGTTTACTCGGCAGGGAAGCTTTCTTT.

The chain combines TRBV7-9 with TRBJ2-5; TRBD2 matches at 7 bases. Per the germline V gene, CDR1 is SEHNR and CDR2 is FQNEAQ (reference sequence). CDR3 length equals 15 residues. Trimming cost V 5 bases and J 1 base; bases outside gene matches: 7. The CDR3 here is CASSSLAERQETQYF. The CDR3, as DNA: TGTGCCAGCAGCAGTCTAGCGGAGCGCCAAGAGACCCAGTACTTC. The whole variable domain, remainder taken from reference TRBV7-9 and TRBJ2-5, is DTGVSQNPRHKITKRGQNVTFRCDPISEHNRLYWYRQTLGQGPEFLTYFQNEAQLEKSRLLSDRFSAERPKGSFSTLEIQRTEQGDSAMYLCASSSLAERQETQYFGPGTRLLVL.

J is TRBJ2-7 and V is TRBV29-1, with D possibly TRBD2 on 6 matching bases. CDR1 is SQVTM and CDR2 is ANQGSEA in the germline V gene. V lost 4 bases and J lost 2, with 18 bases in between. The CDR3 is made up of 15 amino acids. CDR3 residues: CSVGTTGLLPYEQYF. CDR3 in DNA: TGCAGCGTTGGGACCACAGGACTACTACCCTACGAGCAGTACTTC.

In this sample, this clone turned up a few times. The chain links TRBV30 to TRBJ1-1; D unresolved. CDR3 length: 13 residues. The germline V gene has CDR1 GTSNPN and CDR2 SVGIG (reference sequence). Trimming stripped 5 bases from V and 0 bases from J, with 10 bases between. The CDR3 region is CAWALDMNTEAFF. The CDR3, as DNA: TGTGCCTGGGCCCTAGACATGAACACTGAAGCTTTCTTT.